This T cell receptor (beta chain) is from a study of cytomegalovirus exposure and HLA in healthy donors. Study findings and constraints: In vitro assays verified that a few CMV-associated chains recognized CMV antigens specifically. One variant, a missense change in DCLRE1C, was linked in a later analysis to TCR beta V- and J-gene trimming.

As to this clone: Its target is not known.

PCR was performed using 60 Vbeta and 13 Jbeta primers. Generated by immunoSEQ multiplex PCR, the TCRdb table keeps only in-frame clones and is missing some. This sample has about 200,000 clones, with around 75% found just once. This sequence originates from a male donor in good health and CMV-seropositive. Sequencing was done on a sample of PBMCs.

CDR3: CASSGHRQGSNQPQHF. Written as DNA, the CDR3 is TGTGCCAGCAGTGGCCACCGACAGGGTAGCAATCAGCCCCAGCATTTT. This rearrangement joins TRBV6-1 to TRBJ1-5; 7 bases are a match to TRBD1. Trimming cost V 4 bases and J 0 bases; bases outside gene matches: 6. Germline lookup yields CDR1 MNHNS and CDR2 SASEGT. The CDR3 contains 16 residues.